These T cell receptor beta chains were read from a single sample in a study of CD8 T cells in Susac syndrome. TCRdb analysed the immunoSEQ multiplex PCR reads with MiXCR anew, one entry per CDR3 protein. The sample includes 150,000 to 200,000 distinct CDR3 sequences, about 90% of them seen just once. Sequenced input: CD4+ T cells from PBMCs. These receptors all come from a human donor in good health. Each CDR3 is given with its conserved first and last residue. The order of the fields is CDR3 length, clone size, J gene, V gene, D gene, CDR3 protein, CDR3 DNA. D genes are given only for firm matches. Size tells how often a clone was seen (once, few, many) or the class of an expanded clone, and some rows leave it out.

13	-	TRBJ2-1	TRBV30	-	CAWSGSSLNEQFF	TGTGCCTGGAGTGGTTCCAGTCTCAATGAGCAGTTCTTC
16	-	TRBJ2-5	TRBV5-1	-	CASSSLPGQRSETQYF	TGCGCCAGCAGCTCTTTACCGGGCCAAAGGTCGGAGACCCAGTACTTC
13	-	TRBJ1-5	TRBV18	-	CASSISSNQPQHF	TGTGCCAGCTCAATTAGTAGCAATCAGCCCCAGCATTTT
13	-	TRBJ2-4	TRBV20-1	TRBD1	CSARDEGASIQYF	TGCAGTGCTAGAGATGAGGGGGCCAGCATTCAGTACTTC
15	-	TRBJ2-1	TRBV18	TRBD2	CASSQVSGGATEQFF	TGTGCCAGCTCACAGGTTAGCGGGGGTGCAACGGAGCAGTTCTTC
15	-	TRBJ1-5	TRBV12-3/TRBV12-4	TRBD1	CASSKTGLLYQPQHF	TGTGCCAGCAGTAAGACAGGGCTCCTCTATCAGCCCCAGCATTTT
13	-	TRBJ1-1	TRBV4-3	-	CASSRSPGTEAFF	TGCGCCAGCAGTCGCTCCCCGGGCACTGAAGCTTTCTTT
13	-	TRBJ2-3	TRBV30	TRBD2	CAWEAGVKDTQYF	TGTGCCTGGGAGGCGGGAGTGAAAGATACGCAGTATTTT
13	once	TRBJ2-3	TRBV28	-	CASSFPPVDTQYF	TGTGCCAGCAGTTTCCCCCCCGTGGATACGCAGTATTTT
17	-	TRBJ2-5	TRBV9	-	CASSPGGSFPPQETQYF	TGTGCCAGCAGCCCCGGGGGTTCCTTCCCCCCACAAGAGACCCAGTACTTC
13	-	TRBJ2-7	TRBV6-4	TRBD2	CASSEASGSEQYF	TGTGCCAGCAGTGAGGCCAGCGGGAGCGAGCAGTACTTC
16	-	TRBJ1-2	TRBV4-1	-	CASSQDPQGLSWGYTF	TGCGCCAGCAGCCAAGATCCGCAGGGTCTGTCATGGGGCTACACCTTC
12	-	TRBJ2-2	TRBV30	-	CAWSVGSGELFF	TGTGCCTGGAGTGTGGGGAGCGGGGAGCTGTTTTTT
14	-	TRBJ1-2	TRBV19	-	CASNDGGSNYGYTF	TGTGCCAGTAACGATGGAGGGAGTAACTATGGCTACACCTTC
13	once	TRBJ1-2	TRBV28	-	CASSQDSGYGYTF	TGTGCCAGCAGTCAGGATTCGGGTTATGGCTACACCTTC
12	-	TRBJ2-3	TRBV19	-	CASSDSDLQKYF	TGTGCCAGTAGTGACAGCGATCTTCAGAAGTATTTT
15	-	TRBJ2-3	TRBV5-1	TRBD2	CASSASGRSTDTQYF	TGCGCCAGCAGCGCCAGCGGGAGGAGCACAGATACGCAGTATTTT
14	-	TRBJ2-3	TRBV10-3	-	CAISVSNSPDTQYF	TGTGCCATCAGTGTGAGCAACTCCCCAGATACGCAGTATTTT
17	-	TRBJ2-5	TRBV18	TRBD1	CASSRVPSGQGADTQYF	TGTGCCAGCTCACGGGTCCCGTCCGGACAGGGGGCCGACACCCAGTACTTC
15	-	TRBJ2-6	TRBV5-4	-	CASSRLISGANVLTF	TGTGCCAGCAGCCGACTCATCTCTGGGGCCAACGTCCTGACTTTC
14	-	TRBJ1-5	TRBV2	TRBD1	CASKRTGPDQPQHF	TGTGCCAGCAAGCGGACAGGGCCCGATCAGCCCCAGCATTTT
15	-	TRBJ2-1	TRBV3-1	TRBD2	CASSQGGRAYNEQFF	TGTGCCAGCAGCCAAGGCGGGAGGGCCTACAATGAGCAGTTCTTC
15	-	TRBJ2-7	TRBV6-5	-	CASSYSQGPSYEQYF	TGTGCCAGCAGTTACTCGCAGGGCCCTTCCTACGAGCAGTACTTC
16	-	TRBJ1-5	TRBV12-3/TRBV12-4	TRBD1	CASSTGQGANNQPQHF	TGTGCCAGCAGTACGGGACAGGGGGCTAACAATCAGCCCCAGCATTTT
13	-	TRBJ1-2	TRBV19	-	CASSMDFNYGYTF	TGTGCCAGTAGTATGGACTTTAACTATGGCTACACCTTC
16	-	TRBJ2-2	TRBV6-1	-	CASSTPRDANTGELFF	TGTGCCAGCAGTACCCCGCGGGACGCTAACACCGGGGAGCTGTTTTTT
14	-	TRBJ2-7	TRBV6-6	-	CASSYQDTTYEQYF	TGTGCCAGCAGTTACCAGGATACTACCTACGAGCAGTACTTC
12	once	TRBJ1-2	TRBV6-6	-	CASRRTDYGYTF	TGTGCCAGCAGAAGGACGGACTATGGCTACACCTTC
15	-	TRBJ2-1	TRBV11-2	TRBD1	CASSWDRGSYNEQFF	TGTGCCAGCAGCTGGGACAGGGGTTCCTACAATGAGCAGTTCTTC
15	once	TRBJ2-7	TRBV15	TRBD1	CATSGGTGRSYEQYF	TGTGCCACCAGCGGGGGGACAGGGAGGTCCTACGAGCAGTACTTC
13	few	TRBJ2-3	TRBV7-9	-	CASSLQGSDTQYF	TGTGCCAGCAGCTTACAGGGGTCGGATACGCAGTATTTT
14	-	TRBJ2-5	TRBV6-6	-	CASSYSKVETAQYF	TGTGCCAGCAGTTACTCGAAGGTGGAAACGGCGCAGTACTTC
13	-	TRBJ1-1	TRBV4-3	-	CASSQDRGIEAFF	TGCGCCAGCAGCCAAGATAGGGGCATAGAAGCTTTCTTT
16	-	TRBJ2-1	TRBV24-1	TRBD2	CATSDLISGGPAEQFF	TGTGCCACCAGTGATTTGATCTCGGGAGGGCCTGCTGAGCAGTTCTTC
14	-	TRBJ2-1	TRBV5-4	-	CASSFGSNYNEQFF	TGTGCCAGCAGCTTCGGGTCTAATTACAATGAGCAGTTCTTC
15	-	TRBJ2-5	TRBV6-2/TRBV6-3	-	CASSYGYSYQETQYF	TGTGCCAGCAGTTACGGATATTCGTACCAAGAGACCCAGTACTTC
16	-	TRBJ2-2	TRBV28	TRBD2	CASSLWVAGNTGELFF	TGTGCCAGCAGTTTATGGGTAGCGGGGAACACCGGGGAGCTGTTTTTT
17	-	TRBJ2-5	TRBV12-3/TRBV12-4	TRBD1	CASSPLSAGTGQETQYF	TGTGCCAGCAGTCCCCTATCAGCAGGGACAGGACAAGAGACCCAGTACTTC
15	-	TRBJ2-7	TRBV18	TRBD2	CASSPGLAGGDEQYF	TGTGCCAGCTCACCGGGACTAGCGGGAGGGGACGAGCAGTACTTC
15	-	TRBJ1-3	TRBV7-2	-	CASSFGRGSGNTIYF	TGTGCCAGCAGCTTTGGACGGGGCTCTGGAAACACCATATATTTT
13	-	TRBJ2-7	TRBV30	-	CAWDSGRAYEQYF	TGTGCCTGGGACTCGGGAAGGGCCTACGAGCAGTACTTC
15	-	TRBJ2-2	TRBV3-1	TRBD1	CASSQVTGASGELFF	TGTGCCAGCAGCCAAGTGACAGGGGCCAGCGGGGAGCTGTTTTTT
13	-	TRBJ1-1	TRBV28	-	CASSPTVRTEAFF	TGTGCCAGCAGTCCTACCGTACGAACTGAAGCTTTCTTT
14	-	TRBJ2-7	TRBV5-1	-	CASSLEATSYEQYF	TGCGCCAGCAGCTTGGAGGCAACCTCCTACGAGCAGTACTTC
15	-	TRBJ1-2	TRBV25-1	-	CASRIPGLGADGYTF	TGTGCCAGCAGGATACCGGGCCTCGGGGCTGATGGCTACACCTTC
14	-	TRBJ1-5	TRBV19	-	CASTYLTGNQPQHF	TGTGCCAGTACCTATTTAACAGGAAATCAGCCCCAGCATTTT
11	-	TRBJ2-7	TRBV2	-	CASRYSHEQYF	TGTGCCAGCAGATACTCCCACGAGCAGTACTTC
15	-	TRBJ1-3	TRBV27	-	CASRSTGFSGNTIYF	TGTGCCAGCAGATCCACAGGGTTCTCTGGAAACACCATATATTTT
13	-	TRBJ2-1	TRBV18	-	CASSPMDTHKQFF	TGTGCCAGCTCCCCCATGGACACCCATAAGCAGTTCTTC
15	-	TRBJ2-1	TRBV11-2	-	CASSPVVGPYNEQFF	TGTGCCAGCAGCCCCGTTGTAGGGCCCTACAATGAGCAGTTCTTC
14	-	TRBJ1-2	TRBV28	-	CASSPHRVRGGYTF	TGTGCCAGCAGTCCCCACAGGGTCCGAGGTGGCTACACCTTC
13	-	TRBJ2-1	TRBV5-1	-	CASSLVRGNEQFF	TGCGCCAGCAGCTTGGTTCGGGGAAATGAGCAGTTCTTC
16	few	TRBJ2-5	TRBV29-1	TRBD2	CSVESGERGPQETQYF	TGCAGCGTTGAATCCGGGGAGCGGGGCCCTCAAGAGACCCAGTACTTC
13	-	TRBJ1-4	TRBV20-1	-	CSAGDPGREKLFF	TGCAGTGCTGGAGACCCGGGGAGGGAAAAACTGTTTTTT
11	once	TRBJ2-2	TRBV20-1	-	CSAPRVGELFF	TGCAGTGCTCCCCGGGTGGGGGAGCTGTTTTTT
15	-	TRBJ2-2	TRBV18	-	CASSSDRQNTGELFF	TGTGCCAGCTCATCGGACAGACAGAACACCGGGGAGCTGTTTTTT
15	-	TRBJ2-3	TRBV6-5	-	CASRPIQPGTDTQYF	TGTGCCAGCAGACCAATACAACCGGGCACAGATACGCAGTATTTT